One sample yielded the 32 T cell receptor beta chains listed below, sequenced in a study of Tregs in tolerant kidney transplant recipients. Profiling relied on immunoSEQ multiplex PCR, and the TCRdb table lists in-frame clones only, not all of them. This sample's clone table lists 23,000 or so clones. Recipients received nonmyeloablative bone marrow transplants from related graft donors, with transient mixed chimerism. Sequenced here: CD4+ T cells from blood (PBMCs), sampled 6 months after the transplant. The receptors were gathered from a human patient who received a combined kidney and bone marrow transplant. Part of the T cells may come from the graft donor.

About this clone: Sequencing ends 3 residues short of the CDR3 end; the germline J gene provides the rest. The rearrangement uses TRBV29-1 and TRBJ2-7, with 10 nucleotides matching TRBD1. CDR3 length equals 14 residues. Looked up from germline, CDR1 is SQVTM and CDR2 is ANQGSEA. After removal of 5 bases from V and 4 bases from J, the junction contained 8 bases not matched to a gene. The sequenced CDR3 bases are TGCAGCGTTCAAAACGACAGGGGGCGGTACGAG. Its translation is CSVQNDRGRYE. The CDR3 as a whole reads CSVQNDRGRYEQYF.

On this clone itself: The read falls 3 residues short of the CDR3 end, and the missing part is taken from the germline J gene. V gene TRBV20-1 combines with J gene TRBJ2-4; tentatively, D is TRBD1 (5 bases). The CDR3 has 15 residues. The V gene's germline CDR1 is DFQATT and CDR2 SNEGSKA (reference sequence). The germline V and J ends were trimmed by 1 base and 3 bases, with 13 bases remaining between them. The CDR3 region is CSARVVRQNKNIQYF. Incomplete CDR3 DNA: TGCAGTGCTAGAGTAGTTAGACAGAACAAAAACATT.

As regards this clone: The read comes to an end 3 residues before the CDR3 does, leaving the germline J gene to fill in the end. This rearrangement joins TRBV5-1 to TRBJ2-5; 7 nucleotides agree with TRBD1. Germline values: CDR1 SGHRS, CDR2 YFSETQ. The CDR3 spans 14 residues. V lost 4 bases, J lost 5 bases, and 8 bases stayed unmatched. CDR3 protein: CASSLIQGRETQYF. The covered CDR3 bases are TGCGCCAGCAGCCTGATACAGGGGCGGGAGACC.

In regard to this clone: The CDR3 goes on 3 residues after the read ends, and that part is filled in from the germline J gene. The gene calls are TRBV19 and TRBJ2-4; TRBD2 matches at 7 bases. Germline CDR1 and CDR2: LNHDA and SQIVND (reference sequence). CDR3 length equals 15 residues. The junction had 9 bases not matched to a gene; V was cut back by 8 bases and J by 2 bases. CDR3 bases read: TGTGCCAGTGGCCGGGGGGAAAATTCCAAAAACATT. Residues: CASGRGENSKNI. The whole CDR3 protein is CASGRGENSKNIQYF.

About this clone itself: Sequencing ends 3 residues short of the CDR3 end; the germline J gene provides the rest. This chain joins TRBV29-1 and TRBJ2-7; perhaps TRBD1 as D (6 bases). Germline CDR1 SQVTM, CDR2 ANQGSEA. Trimming removed 5 bases at V and 0 bases at J, with 11 bases between. This CDR3 region has 13 residues. The covered CDR3 bases are TGCAGCGTTAGTGGGGGCCGCTCCTACGAG. The encoded protein is CSVSGGRSYE. The full-length CDR3 reads as CSVSGGRSYEQYF.

On this clone: The read is 3 residues too short to cover the CDR3 end, so that end is filled in from the germline J gene. V usage is TRBV7-6 and J usage is TRBJ2-5; D gene unclear. Germline V gene sequence: CDR1 SGHVS, CDR2 FNYEAQ. V lost 1 base to trimming and J lost 5 bases, with 20 bases between them. This CDR3 has 17 amino acids. Incomplete CDR3 DNA: TGTGCCAGCAGCTTAGATATTAGGAGATCTAGTTTGGAGACC. Its protein product is CASSLDIRRSSLET. The whole CDR3 protein is CASSLDIRRSSLETQYF.

Remarks on this clone: The read gets to within 3 residues of the CDR3 end, and the germline J gene fills in the rest. The V call is TRBV19, the J call TRBJ1-2; a weak D match, TRBD1 (6 bases). This CDR3 comprises 17 residues. Germline V gene sequence: CDR1 LNHDA, CDR2 SQIVND (reference sequence). V gave up 5 bases and J gave up 7 bases, with 26 bases separating them. CDR3 residues: CASSPGRGRAGFGGYTF. The sequenced CDR3 bases are TGTGCCAGTAGTCCTGGCAGGGGCCGGGCTGGGTTTGGTGGC. The whole variable domain, remainder taken from reference TRBV19 and TRBJ1-2, is DGGITQSPKYLFRKEGQNVTLSCEQNLNHDAMYWYRQDPGQGLRLIYYSQIVNDFQKGDIAEGYSVSREKKESFPLTVTSAQKNPTAFYLCASSPGRGRAGFGGYTFGSGTRLTVV.

With regard to this clone: The read comes to an end 3 residues before the CDR3 does, leaving the germline J gene to fill in the end. The chain couples TRBV2 to TRBJ2-6, with D possibly matching TRBD1 (5 bases). CDR1 is SNHLY and CDR2 is FYNNEI in the germline V gene. This CDR3 has 16 amino acids. Trimming stripped 4 bases from V and 5 bases from J, with 15 bases between. The CDR3 sequence is CASSATRQLRANVLTF. The CDR3 bases that were read are TGTGCCAGCAGTGCCACGAGACAGCTAAGGGCCAACGTC.

Points on this clone: The read ends 3 residues shy of where the CDR3 ends; the end is completed using the germline J gene. The chain recombines TRBV19 with TRBJ2-1, with 10 bases matching TRBD2. The CDR3 loop spans 16 amino acids. Germline lookup yields CDR1 LNHDA and CDR2 SQIVND (reference sequence). The trim removed 4 bases at V and 5 bases at J, leaving 8 bases unmatched. CDR3 sequence reads: CASSTRRTSGDNEQFF. The DNA read from the CDR3 is TGTGCCAGTAGTACCCGACGGACTAGCGGAGACAATGAG.

Concerning this clone itself: Coverage ceases 3 residues before the CDR3 finishes, and the germline J gene fills in the end. The genes are TRBV7-2 and TRBJ2-7; 7 nucleotides line up with TRBD2. Germline V gives CDR1 SGHTA, CDR2 FQGNSA. This CDR3 contains 13 residues. V was clipped by 3 bases and J by 6 bases; unmatched bases: 5. The CDR3 region is CASSFRRGVEQYF. The CDR3 bases that were read are TGTGCCAGCAGCTTCCGTCGGGGGGTCGAG.

As concerns this clone: The read terminates 3 residues before the CDR3 end, so the remaining end is supplied by the germline J gene. The rearrangement joins TRBV29-1 to TRBJ1-1; D uncertain. Germline CDR1 and CDR2: SQVTM and ANQGSEA. This CDR3 has 13 residues. V was clipped by 4 bases and J by 1 base, with 10 bases between them. CDR3 DNA, as far as it was read: TGCAGCGTTGTCCTAGGCGGGAACACTGAA. Translation gives CSVVLGGNTE. The full CDR3 protein is CSVVLGGNTEAFF.

Comments on this clone: The read ends 3 residues before the CDR3 terminus; that terminus is restored from the germline J gene. The chain links TRBV7-2 to TRBJ1-2; TRBD1 matches at 7 bases. Per germline, CDR1 SGHTA and CDR2 FQGNSA. The CDR3 sequence is 14 residues long. J was trimmed by 7 bases and V by 1 base; bases with no gene match: 6. The CDR3 bases that were read are TGTGCCAGCAGCTTAGTAAGAGGGGGCCCTGGC. This gives the protein CASSLVRGGPG. The complete CDR3 reads CASSLVRGGPGYTF.

On this clone itself: The read terminates 3 residues before the CDR3 end, so the remaining end is supplied by the germline J gene. The V call is TRBV2, the J call TRBJ2-2, with 7 positions matching TRBD1. CDR3 size: 15 residues. Losses at the gene ends were 6 bases for V and 3 bases for J; bases not matched to a gene: 7. The V gene's germline CDR1 is SNHLY and CDR2 FYNNEI. CDR3 amino acids: CASSPGQSYTGELFF. The CDR3 bases that were read are TGTGCCAGCAGCCCGGGACAGAGCTACACCGGGGAG.

With respect to this clone: The read terminates 3 residues ahead of where the CDR3 ends, so the germline J gene completes it. The V call is TRBV18, the J call TRBJ2-1; 11 bases are a match to TRBD2. The length of the CDR3 is 15 residues. V shed 5 bases, J shed 7 bases, and the junction held 7 bases outside the gene matches. The V gene's germline CDR1 is KGHSH and CDR2 LQKENI. Here the CDR3 reads CASSVLAGGSNEQFF. The part of the CDR3 DNA that was read is TGTGCCAGCTCAGTTCTAGCGGGAGGTTCGAATGAG.

For this clone: The observed sequence ends 3 residues before the CDR3 terminus, with the missing tail filled in from the germline J gene. V usage is TRBV19 and J usage is TRBJ2-3; 8 positions agree with TRBD2. The CDR3 sequence is 15 residues long. Germline-derived CDR1 and CDR2 are LNHDA and SQIVND (reference sequence). V lost 8 bases and J lost 4; bases outside the gene matches: 11. CDR3 DNA, as far as it was read: TGTGCCAGTGGCCGCCTGAGCGGGAGAGCAGATACG. Its translation is CASGRLSGRADT. The CDR3 in its entirety is CASGRLSGRADTQYF.

Comments on this clone: The read ends 3 residues before the CDR3 terminus; that terminus is restored from the germline J gene. V gene TRBV10-3 combines with J gene TRBJ1-1; D unclear. Looked up from germline, CDR1 is ENHRY and CDR2 is SYGVKD. Deletions cut 2 bases from V and 1 base from J, with 20 bases between. The CDR3 is 18 residues long. The CDR3 DNA, read in part, is TGTGCCATCAGTGAGACCCCGCCAGGTGGGTGGCCGAACACTGAA. It is translated as CAISETPPGGWPNTE. The CDR3 reads in full as CAISETPPGGWPNTEAFF.

Notes on this clone: Coverage ceases 3 residues before the CDR3 finishes, and the germline J gene fills in the end. The rearrangement links TRBV19 to TRBJ2-2; 8 bases fit TRBD1. This CDR3 region has 14 residues. CDR1 is LNHDA and CDR2 is SQIVND in the germline V gene (reference sequence). J was trimmed by 4 bases and V by 6 bases; bases with no gene match: 4. CDR3 bases read: TGTGCCAGTAGATGGACAGGGATCACCGGGGAG. It encodes CASRWTGITGE. The full CDR3 protein is CASRWTGITGELFF. Variable domain in full (rest from reference TRBV19 and TRBJ2-2): DGGITQSPKYLFRKEGQNVTLSCEQNLNHDAMYWYRQDPGQGLRLIYYSQIVNDFQKGDIAEGYSVSREKKESFPLTVTSAQKNPTAFYLCASRWTGITGELFFGEGSRLTVL.

As for this clone: The read comes to an end 3 residues before the CDR3 does, leaving the germline J gene to fill in the end. The V gene is TRBV2, the J gene TRBJ1-6; tentative D call: TRBD1 (5 bases). The CDR3 covers 14 residues. In germline, CDR1 is SNHLY, CDR2 FYNNEI. Trimming left V 4 bases short and J 7 bases short, with 11 bases between. The part of the CDR3 DNA that was read is TGTGCCAGCAGTGTGGGAGACAGAAATTCACCC. This gives the protein CASSVGDRNSP. The complete CDR3 reads CASSVGDRNSPLHF.

A note on this clone: The read halts 3 residues ahead of the CDR3 end, with the missing end drawn from the germline J gene. The chain combines TRBV5-1 with TRBJ1-3; 7 bases agree with TRBD1. The germline gives CDR1 SGHRS, CDR2 YFSETQ. This CDR3 has 14 amino acids. V shed 4 bases, J shed 3 bases, and the junction held 4 bases outside the gene matches. The CDR3 sequence: CASSPHRGGNTIYF. CDR3 DNA, as far as it was read: TGCGCCAGCAGCCCCCACAGGGGTGGAAACACC.

Turning to this clone: The CDR3 end is not reached by the read, which stops 3 residues before it; the germline J gene fills it in. The chain employs TRBV20-1 and TRBJ1-2, with D possibly matching TRBD1 (5 bases). Per the germline V gene, CDR1 is DFQATT and CDR2 is SNEGSKA (reference sequence). This CDR3 has 12 residues. The germline V and J ends were trimmed by 5 bases and 2 bases, with 9 bases remaining between them. CDR3 sequence reads: CSAQGANYGYTF. CDR3 DNA (partial): TGCAGTGCTCAAGGGGCGAACTATGGC.

Worth noting for this clone: The read comes to an end 3 residues before the CDR3 does, leaving the germline J gene to fill in the end. This sequence joins TRBV7-9 and TRBJ1-5, with D perhaps TRBD1 (5 bases). Germline-derived CDR1 and CDR2 are SEHNR and FQNEAQ (reference sequence). This CDR3 is 15 amino acids long. Trimming shortened V by 0 bases and J by 7 bases, and 13 bases separated the two germline ends. CDR3 sequence reads: CASSLAGGAAQPQHF. Partial CDR3 DNA: TGTGCCAGCAGCTTAGCCGGCGGGGCAGCCCAGCCC.

Partial CDR3 DNA: TGCGCCAGCAGCTTACTTAAGAAGGGCACCGGGGAG. Translated, it gives CASSLLKKGTGE. The CDR3 in full is CASSLLKKGTGELFF. The V gene is TRBV5-1, the J gene TRBJ2-2, with no clear D. The read finishes 3 residues shy of the CDR3 end, and the germline J gene is used to complete it. Trimming took 2 bases from V and 4 from J, leaving 12 bases between them. The CDR3 extends over 15 amino acids. Germline V lookup: CDR1 SGHRS, CDR2 YFSETQ. Variable domain in full (rest from reference TRBV5-1 and TRBJ2-2): KAGVTQTPRYLIKTRGQQVTLSCSPISGHRSVSWYQQTPGQGLQFLFEYFSETQRNKGNFPGRFSGRQFSNSRSEMNVSTLELGDSALYLCASSLLKKGTGELFFGEGSRLTVL.

As concerns this clone: The DNA ends 3 residues before the CDR3 does, and the rest of the CDR3 is filled in from the germline J gene. The chain couples TRBV2 to TRBJ2-1; D gene ambiguous. The CDR3 is 15 amino acids. V lost 3 bases and J lost 0, with 9 bases in between. CDR1 and CDR2 from the germline V gene are SNHLY and FYNNEI. The CDR3 protein is CASSDTGGSYNEQFF. The DNA read from the CDR3 is TGTGCCAGCAGTGACACCGGTGGCTCCTACAATGAG.

This clone is deemed medium-sized by its frequency. The read terminates 3 residues ahead of where the CDR3 ends, so the germline J gene completes it. The chain couples TRBV10-3 to TRBJ1-1, with TRBD1 matching over 10 bases. J was trimmed by 3 bases and V by 6 bases; bases with no gene match: 1. CDR1 and CDR2 (germline): ENHRY, SYGVKD. There are 13 residues in the CDR3. Incomplete CDR3 DNA: TGTGCCATCAGAGGGACAGGGGACACTGAA. Translating gives CAIRGTGDTE. The CDR3 as a whole reads CAIRGTGDTEAFF.

As for this clone: The read terminates 3 residues ahead of where the CDR3 ends, so the germline J gene completes it. The chain combines TRBV5-5 with TRBJ1-1; D might be TRBD1 (6 bases). Germline values: CDR1 SGHKS, CDR2 YYEKEE (reference sequence). The CDR3 has 13 residues. The CDR3 region is CASSLYFGQEAFF. The covered CDR3 bases are TGTGCCAGCAGCTTGTATTTCGGACAGGAA.

Details on this clone: The DNA ends 3 residues before the CDR3 does, and the rest of the CDR3 is filled in from the germline J gene. The J gene is TRBJ2-4, the V gene TRBV30, with D perhaps matching TRBD1 (6 bases). This CDR3 has 13 residues. The germline gives CDR1 GTSNPN, CDR2 SVGIG (reference sequence). V shed 4 bases and J shed 1 base, with 8 bases lying between them. CDR3 bases read: TGTGCCTGGACAGGGGCCGCCAAAAACATT. Translation: CAWTGAAKNI. The full CDR3 sequence reads CAWTGAAKNIQYF. Full variable domain (missing parts from reference TRBV30 and TRBJ2-4): SQTIHQWPATLVQPVGSPLSLECTVEGTSNPNLYWYRQAAGRGLQLLFYSVGIGQISSEVPQNLSASRPQDRQFILSSKKLLLSDSGFYLCAWTGAAKNIQYFGAGTRLSVL.

Turning to this clone: The DNA ends 3 residues before the CDR3 does, and the rest of the CDR3 is filled in from the germline J gene. The V gene is TRBV10-1, the J gene TRBJ2-3; 9 bases align to TRBD2. Trimming cost V 2 bases and J 0 bases; bases outside gene matches: 9. Germline V gives CDR1 WNHNN, CDR2 SYGVQD (reference sequence). The CDR3 spans 18 residues. The sequenced part of the CDR3 DNA is TGCGCCAGCAGTGAGAGAGTAGCGGGAGTTGGAAGCACAGATACG. Translated, it gives CASSERVAGVGSTDT. The entire CDR3 sequence reads CASSERVAGVGSTDTQYF.

In regard to this clone: The read is 3 residues too short to cover the CDR3 end, so that end is filled in from the germline J gene. The rearrangement joins TRBV5-4 to TRBJ1-6; perhaps TRBD1 as D (5 bases). Per the germline V gene, CDR1 is SGHNT and CDR2 is YYREEE (reference sequence). The length of the CDR3 is 15 residues. Trimming removed 4 bases at V and 10 bases at J, with 18 bases between. This CDR3 is CASSNPGSRESPLHF. CDR3 bases read: TGTGCCAGCAGCAACCCAGGGAGTAGAGAATCACCC.

CDR3 region: CASSLPGLAVGSYNEQFF. The CDR3 bases that were read are TGTGCCAGCAGTCTTCCGGGACTAGCGGTGGGGTCCTACAATGAG. This chain links TRBV12-3 or TRBV12-4 with TRBJ2-1; 11 bases agree with TRBD2. The missing CDR3 end, 3 residues past where the read stops, is filled in from the germline J gene. The CDR3 runs 18 residues. Trimming at V came to 5 bases and at J to 1 base, leaving 10 bases not matched to a gene.

A word on this clone: The read halts 3 residues ahead of the CDR3 end, with the missing end drawn from the germline J gene. The chain carries TRBV6-2 or TRBV6-3 and TRBJ1-1, with 7 nucleotides matching TRBD1. Germline CDR1 reads MNHEY; CDR2 reads SVGEGT. CDR3 length equals 17 residues. The junction had 9 bases not matched to a gene; V was cut back by 1 base and J by 1 base. The sequenced part of the CDR3 DNA is TGTGCCAGCAGTTACTTAATCAGGGGGTTTCGGAACACTGAA. Translating gives CASSYLIRGFRNTE. In full, the CDR3 reads CASSYLIRGFRNTEAFF.

Regarding this clone: The read terminates 3 residues before the CDR3 end, so the remaining end is supplied by the germline J gene. The V call is TRBV6-2 or TRBV6-3, the J call TRBJ2-3, with D possibly matching TRBD2 (6 bases). Germline V CDR1 and CDR2: MNHEY, SVGEGT. The CDR3 contains 14 residues. Trimming took off 6 bases at V and 3 bases at J, with 13 bases between the two ends. The CDR3: CASRPGGSTDTQYF. The CDR3 DNA, read in part, is TGTGCCAGCAGACCCGGAGGGTCAACAGATACG.

For this clone: The read terminates 3 residues ahead of where the CDR3 ends, so the germline J gene completes it. The gene calls are TRBV19 and TRBJ2-1; D not resolved. Per the germline V gene, CDR1 is LNHDA and CDR2 is SQIVND (reference sequence). CDR3 length: 13 amino acids. Trimming removed 7 bases from V and 0 bases from J, with 7 bases in between. Incomplete CDR3 DNA: TGTGCCAGTACAGGTAGCTCCTACAATGAG. It codes for CASTGSSYNE. The entire CDR3 is CASTGSSYNEQFF.